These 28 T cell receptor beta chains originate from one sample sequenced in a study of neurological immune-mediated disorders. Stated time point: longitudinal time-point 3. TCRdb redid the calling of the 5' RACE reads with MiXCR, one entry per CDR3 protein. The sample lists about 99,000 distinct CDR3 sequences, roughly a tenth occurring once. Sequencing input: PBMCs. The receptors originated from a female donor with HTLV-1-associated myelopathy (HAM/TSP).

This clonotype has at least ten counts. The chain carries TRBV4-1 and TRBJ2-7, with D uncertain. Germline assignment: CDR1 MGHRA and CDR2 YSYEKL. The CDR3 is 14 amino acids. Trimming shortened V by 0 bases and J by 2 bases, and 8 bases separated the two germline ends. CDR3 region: CASSQDPGPYEQYF. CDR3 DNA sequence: TGCGCCAGCAGCCAAGATCCGGGCCCCTACGAGCAGTACTTC.

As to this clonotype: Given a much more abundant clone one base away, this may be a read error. The CDR3 DNA sequence: TGTGCCAGCAGAAGGGAAATGTACGAGCAGTACTTC. This encodes CASRREMYEQYF. The chain employs TRBV6-6 and TRBJ2-7, with D unresolved. Germline V gene lookup returns CDR1 MNHNY and CDR2 SVGAGI (reference sequence). Trimming cost V 6 bases and J 4 bases, with 10 bases left between them. The CDR3 runs 12 residues.

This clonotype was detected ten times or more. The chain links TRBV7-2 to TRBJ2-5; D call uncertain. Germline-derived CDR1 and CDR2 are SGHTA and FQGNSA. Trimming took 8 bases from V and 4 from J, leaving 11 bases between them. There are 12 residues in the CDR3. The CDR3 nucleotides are TGTGCCAGCCGAGCAGGCGGAGAGACCCAGTACTTC. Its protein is CASRAGGETQYF.

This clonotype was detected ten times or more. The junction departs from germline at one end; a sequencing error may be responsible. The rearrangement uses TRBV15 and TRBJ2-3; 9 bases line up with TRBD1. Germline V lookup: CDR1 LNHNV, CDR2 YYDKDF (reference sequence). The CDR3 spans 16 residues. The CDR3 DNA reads TGTGCTACCAGCGGACTTCGGACAGGGGGCACAGATACGCAGTATTTT. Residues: CATSGLRTGGTDTQYF.

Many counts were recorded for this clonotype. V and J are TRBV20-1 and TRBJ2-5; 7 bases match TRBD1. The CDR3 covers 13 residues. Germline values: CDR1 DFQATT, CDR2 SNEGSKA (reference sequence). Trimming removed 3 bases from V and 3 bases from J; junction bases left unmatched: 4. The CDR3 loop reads CSARSGQKETQYF. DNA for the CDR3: TGCAGTGCTAGGTCGGGACAGAAAGAGACCCAGTACTTC.

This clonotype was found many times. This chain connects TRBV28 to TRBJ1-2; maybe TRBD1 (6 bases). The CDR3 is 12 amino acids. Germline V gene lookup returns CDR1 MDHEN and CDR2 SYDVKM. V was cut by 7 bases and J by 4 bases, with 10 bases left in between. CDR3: CASTEDSYGYTF. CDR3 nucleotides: TGTGCCAGCACCGAGGACAGCTATGGCTACACCTTC.

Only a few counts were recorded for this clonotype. CDR3 protein: CASSPSDRNEETQYF. The CDR3 bases are TGCGCCAGCAGCCCCAGCGACAGGAATGAAGAGACCCAGTACTTC. V and J are TRBV5-1 and TRBJ2-5, with D perhaps matching TRBD1 (6 bases). Germline CDR1 and CDR2: SGHRS and YFSETQ. The CDR3 loop spans 15 amino acids. V was trimmed by 4 bases and J by 3 bases, leaving 16 bases between them. Full variable domain (rest looked up from reference TRBV5-1 and TRBJ2-5): KAGVTQTPRYLIKTRGQQVTLSCSPISGHRSVSWYQQTPGQGLQFLFEYFSETQRNKGNFPGRFSGRQFSNSRSEMNVSTLELGDSALYLCASSPSDRNEETQYFGPGTRLLVL.

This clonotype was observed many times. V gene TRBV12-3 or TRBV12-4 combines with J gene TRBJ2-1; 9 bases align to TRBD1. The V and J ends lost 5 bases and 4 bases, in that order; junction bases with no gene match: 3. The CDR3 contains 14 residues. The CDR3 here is CASSRDRGYNEQFF. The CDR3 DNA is TGTGCCAGCAGTCGCGACAGGGGGTACAATGAGCAGTTCTTC.

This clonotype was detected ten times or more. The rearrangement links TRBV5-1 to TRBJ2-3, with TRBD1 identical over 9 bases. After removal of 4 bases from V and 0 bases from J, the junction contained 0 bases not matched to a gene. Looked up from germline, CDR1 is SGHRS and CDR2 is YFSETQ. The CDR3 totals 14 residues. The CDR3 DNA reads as TGCGCCAGCAGCGGACAGGGGAGCACAGATACGCAGTATTTT. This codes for CASSGQGSTDTQYF.

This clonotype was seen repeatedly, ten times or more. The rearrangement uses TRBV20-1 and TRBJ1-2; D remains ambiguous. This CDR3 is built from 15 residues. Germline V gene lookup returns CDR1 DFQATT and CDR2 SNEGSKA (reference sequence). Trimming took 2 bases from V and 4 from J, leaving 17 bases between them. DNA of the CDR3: TGCAGTGCTAGATCCTACGGGCCCAGCGCCTATGGCTACACCTTC. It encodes CSARSYGPSAYGYTF.

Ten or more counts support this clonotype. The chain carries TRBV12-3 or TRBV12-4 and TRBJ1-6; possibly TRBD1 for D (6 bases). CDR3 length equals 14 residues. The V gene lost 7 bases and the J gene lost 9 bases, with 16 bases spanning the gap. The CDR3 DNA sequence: TGTGCCAGCACCGACCTACAGGGAGCTTCACCCCTCCACTTT. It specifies CASTDLQGASPLHF.

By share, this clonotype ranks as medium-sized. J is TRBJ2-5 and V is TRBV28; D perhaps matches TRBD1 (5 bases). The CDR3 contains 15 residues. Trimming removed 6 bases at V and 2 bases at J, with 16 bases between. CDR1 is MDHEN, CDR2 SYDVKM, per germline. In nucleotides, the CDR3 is TGTGCCAGCAGCTCCTATAAGACAGTACAAGAGACCCAGTACTTC. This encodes CASSSYKTVQETQYF.

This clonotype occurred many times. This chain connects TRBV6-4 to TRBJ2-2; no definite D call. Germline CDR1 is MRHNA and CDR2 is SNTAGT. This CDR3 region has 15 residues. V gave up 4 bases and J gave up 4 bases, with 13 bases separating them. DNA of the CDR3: TGTGCCAGCAGTGTAGTGGCGGCGGTCACCGGGGAGCTGTTTTTT. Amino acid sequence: CASSVVAAVTGELFF.

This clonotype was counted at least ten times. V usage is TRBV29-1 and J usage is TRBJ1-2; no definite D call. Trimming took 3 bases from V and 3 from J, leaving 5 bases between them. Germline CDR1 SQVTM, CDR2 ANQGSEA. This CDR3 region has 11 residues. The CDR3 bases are TGCAGCGTTGACGGATACTATGGCTACACCTTC. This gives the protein CSVDGYYGYTF.

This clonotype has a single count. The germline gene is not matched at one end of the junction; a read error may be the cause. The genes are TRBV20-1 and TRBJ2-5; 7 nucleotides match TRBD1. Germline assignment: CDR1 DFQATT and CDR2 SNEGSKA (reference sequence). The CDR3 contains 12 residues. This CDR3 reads CSAVDRQETQYF. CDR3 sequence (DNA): TGTAGTGCTGTGGACAGGCAAGAGACCCAGTACTTC.

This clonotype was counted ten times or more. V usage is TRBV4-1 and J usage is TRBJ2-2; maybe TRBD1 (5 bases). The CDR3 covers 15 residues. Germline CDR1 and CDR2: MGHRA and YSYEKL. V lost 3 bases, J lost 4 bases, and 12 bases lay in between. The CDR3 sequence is CASSHSQQVTGELFF. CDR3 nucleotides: TGCGCCAGCAGCCATTCTCAACAGGTCACCGGGGAGCTGTTTTTT.

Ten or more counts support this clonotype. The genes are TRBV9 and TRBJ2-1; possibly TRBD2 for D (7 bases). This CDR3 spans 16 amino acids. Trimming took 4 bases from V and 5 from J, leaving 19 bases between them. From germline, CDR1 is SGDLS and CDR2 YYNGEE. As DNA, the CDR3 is TGTGCCAGCAGCTTTGGGGGGGGCCGGGCCCACAATGAGCAGTTCTTC. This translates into CASSFGGGRAHNEQFF.

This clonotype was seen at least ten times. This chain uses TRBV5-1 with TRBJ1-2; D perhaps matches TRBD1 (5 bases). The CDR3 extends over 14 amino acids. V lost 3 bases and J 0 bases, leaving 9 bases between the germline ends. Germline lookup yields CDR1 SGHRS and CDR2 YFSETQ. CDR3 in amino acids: CASSSQDPNYGYTF. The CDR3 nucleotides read TGCGCCAGCAGCTCACAGGATCCTAACTATGGCTACACCTTC. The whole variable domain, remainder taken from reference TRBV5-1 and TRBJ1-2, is KAGVTQTPRYLIKTRGQQVTLSCSPISGHRSVSWYQQTPGQGLQFLFEYFSETQRNKGNFPGRFSGRQFSNSRSEMNVSTLELGDSALYLCASSSQDPNYGYTFGSGTRLTVV.

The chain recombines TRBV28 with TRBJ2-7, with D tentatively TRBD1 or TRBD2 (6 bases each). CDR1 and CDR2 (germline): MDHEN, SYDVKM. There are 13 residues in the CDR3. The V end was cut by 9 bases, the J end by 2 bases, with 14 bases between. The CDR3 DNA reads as TGTGCCAGTGCTCCCGGGGGCCCCTACGAGCAGTACTTC. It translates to CASAPGGPYEQYF.

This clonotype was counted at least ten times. The CDR3 DNA is TGTGCCACTCGTGGGCAAACCTACGAGCAGTACTTC. This encodes CATRGQTYEQYF. The chain has TRBV6-5 and TRBJ2-7; D is unresolved. The V end lost 10 bases, the J end lost 2 bases, and 12 bases lay between the germline ends. This CDR3 spans 12 amino acids. The germline V gene has CDR1 MNHEY and CDR2 SVGAGI.

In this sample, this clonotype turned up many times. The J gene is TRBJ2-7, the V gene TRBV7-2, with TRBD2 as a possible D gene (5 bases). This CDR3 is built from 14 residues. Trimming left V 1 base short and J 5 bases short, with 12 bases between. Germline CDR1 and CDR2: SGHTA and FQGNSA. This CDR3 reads CASSLVNRGDEQYF. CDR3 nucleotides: TGTGCCAGCAGCTTAGTCAATCGGGGAGACGAGCAGTACTTC.

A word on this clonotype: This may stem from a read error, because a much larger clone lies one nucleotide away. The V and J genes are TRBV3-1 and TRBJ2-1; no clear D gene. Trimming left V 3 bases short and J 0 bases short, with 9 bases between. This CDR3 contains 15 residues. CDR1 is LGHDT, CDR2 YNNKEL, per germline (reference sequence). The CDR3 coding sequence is TGTGCCAGCAGCCAGGGCGTGTGCTCCTACAATGAGCAGTTCTTC. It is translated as CASSQGVCSYNEQFF.

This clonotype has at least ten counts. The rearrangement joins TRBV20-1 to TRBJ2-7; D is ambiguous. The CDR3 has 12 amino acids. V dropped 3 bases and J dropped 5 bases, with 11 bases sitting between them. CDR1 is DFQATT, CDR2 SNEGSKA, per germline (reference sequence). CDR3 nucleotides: TGCAGTGCTAGTGGGCGCAGCGACGAGCAGTACTTC. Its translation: CSASGRSDEQYF.

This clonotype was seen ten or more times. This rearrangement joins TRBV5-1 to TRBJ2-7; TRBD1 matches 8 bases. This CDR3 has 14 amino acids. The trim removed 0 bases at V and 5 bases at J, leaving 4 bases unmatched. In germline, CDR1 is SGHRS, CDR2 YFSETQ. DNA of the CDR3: TGCGCCAGCAGCTTGGCCCAGACAGGGGACGAGCAGTACTTC. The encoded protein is CASSLAQTGDEQYF.

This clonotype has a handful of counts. The CDR3, as DNA: TGTGCCATCAGTGAAATCCAAGCCACCGGGGAGCTGTTTTTT. Amino acid sequence: CAISEIQATGELFF. The chain employs TRBV10-3 and TRBJ2-2; no firm D call. Germline CDR1 and CDR2: ENHRY and SYGVKD. The CDR3 runs 14 residues. Trimming took off 3 bases at V and 4 bases at J, with 9 bases between the two ends.

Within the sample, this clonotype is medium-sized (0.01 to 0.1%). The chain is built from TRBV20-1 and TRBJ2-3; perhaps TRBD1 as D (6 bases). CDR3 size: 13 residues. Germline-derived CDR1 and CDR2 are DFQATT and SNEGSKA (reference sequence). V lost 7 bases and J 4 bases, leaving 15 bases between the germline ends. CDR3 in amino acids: CSVQMKGADTQYF. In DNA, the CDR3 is TGCAGTGTACAGATGAAGGGGGCAGATACGCAGTATTTT.

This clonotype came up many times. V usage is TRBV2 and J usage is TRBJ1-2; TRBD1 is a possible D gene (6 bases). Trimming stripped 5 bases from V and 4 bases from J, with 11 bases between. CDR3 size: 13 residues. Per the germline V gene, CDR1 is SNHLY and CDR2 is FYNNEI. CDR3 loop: CASSSDSGYGYTF. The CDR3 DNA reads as TGTGCCAGCAGTTCGGACAGCGGCTATGGCTACACCTTC.

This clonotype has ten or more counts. CDR3 sequence: CASSFGTANSPLHF. For the CDR3, the DNA is TGTGCCAGCAGCTTCGGGACGGCTAATTCACCCCTCCACTTT. This chain links TRBV7-9 with TRBJ1-6; tentatively, D is TRBD1 (5 bases). Germline CDR1 and CDR2: SEHNR and FQNEAQ (reference sequence). The CDR3 is 14 amino acids. V lost 3 bases and J lost 6, with 9 bases in between. Full variable domain (rest looked up from reference TRBV7-9 and TRBJ1-6): DTGVSQNPRHKITKRGQNVTFRCDPISEHNRLYWYRQTLGQGPEFLTYFQNEAQLEKSRLLSDRFSAERPKGSFSTLEIQRTEQGDSAMYLCASSFGTANSPLHFGNGTRLTVT.